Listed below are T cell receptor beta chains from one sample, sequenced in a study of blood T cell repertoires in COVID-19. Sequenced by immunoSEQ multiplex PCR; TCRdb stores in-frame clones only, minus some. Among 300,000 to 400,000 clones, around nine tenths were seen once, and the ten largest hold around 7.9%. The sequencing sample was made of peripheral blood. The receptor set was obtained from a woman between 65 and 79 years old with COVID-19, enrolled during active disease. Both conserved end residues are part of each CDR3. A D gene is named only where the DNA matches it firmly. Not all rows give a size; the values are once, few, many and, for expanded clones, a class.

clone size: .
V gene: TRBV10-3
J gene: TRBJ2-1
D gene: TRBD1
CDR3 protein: CAISGQGARGEQFF
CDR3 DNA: TGTGCCATCAGTGGGCAGGGGGCTAGGGGTGAGCAGTTCTTC

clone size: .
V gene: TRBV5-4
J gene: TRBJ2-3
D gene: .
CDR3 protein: CASSLAGGTDTQYF
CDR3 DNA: TGTGCCAGCAGCTTGGCGGGGGGCACAGATACGCAGTATTTT

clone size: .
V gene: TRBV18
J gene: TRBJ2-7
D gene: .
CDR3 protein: CASSPRQSYEQYF
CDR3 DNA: TGTGCCAGCTCACCACGACAGTCCTACGAGCAGTACTTC

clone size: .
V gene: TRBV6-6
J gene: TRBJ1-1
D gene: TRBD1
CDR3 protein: CASSYPQGATEAFF
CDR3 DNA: TGTGCCAGCAGTTACCCACAGGGGGCTACTGAAGCTTTCTTT

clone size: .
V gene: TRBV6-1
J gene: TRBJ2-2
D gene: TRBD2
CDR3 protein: CASSELGGLNTGELFF
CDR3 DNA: TGTGCCAGCAGTGAACTGGGAGGGCTTAACACCGGGGAGCTGTTTTTT

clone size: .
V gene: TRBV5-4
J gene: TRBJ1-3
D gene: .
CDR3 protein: CASSLTTNSGNTIYF
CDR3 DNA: TGTGCCAGCAGCTTGACAACGAACTCTGGAAACACCATATATTTT

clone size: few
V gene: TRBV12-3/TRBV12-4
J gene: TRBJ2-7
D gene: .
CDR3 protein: CASSLGQGSAQYF
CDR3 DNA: TGTGCCAGCAGTTTAGGGCAGGGGAGTGCGCAGTACTTC

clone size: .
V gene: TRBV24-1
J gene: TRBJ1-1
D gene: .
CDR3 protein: CATRDRNTEAFF
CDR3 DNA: TGTGCCACCAGGGACAGGAACACTGAAGCTTTCTTT

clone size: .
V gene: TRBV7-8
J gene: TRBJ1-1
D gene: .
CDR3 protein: CASTPPGAYTEAFF
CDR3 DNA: TGTGCCAGCACCCCACCAGGGGCGTACACTGAAGCTTTCTTT

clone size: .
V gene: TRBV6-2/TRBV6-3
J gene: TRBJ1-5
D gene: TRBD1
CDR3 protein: CASSYKTGREPQHF
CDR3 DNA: TGTGCCAGCAGTTATAAGACAGGGCGTGAGCCCCAGCATTTT

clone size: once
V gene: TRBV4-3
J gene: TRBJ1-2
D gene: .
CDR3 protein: CASSQDDRSLYGYTF
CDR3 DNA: TGCGCCAGCAGCCAAGACGACAGAAGCCTGTATGGCTACACCTTC

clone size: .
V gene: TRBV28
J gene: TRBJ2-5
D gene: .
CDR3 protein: CASSLFGETQYF
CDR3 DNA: TGTGCCAGCAGTTTGTTCGGGGAGACCCAGTACTTC

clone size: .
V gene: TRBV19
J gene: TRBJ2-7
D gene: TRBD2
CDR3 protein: CASSLLAGQYEQYF
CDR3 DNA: TGTGCCAGTAGTCTACTAGCGGGGCAATACGAGCAGTACTTC

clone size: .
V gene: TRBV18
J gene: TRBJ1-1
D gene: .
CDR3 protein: CASSPQRRNTEAFF
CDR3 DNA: TGTGCCAGCTCACCACAGAGGAGGAACACTGAAGCTTTCTTT

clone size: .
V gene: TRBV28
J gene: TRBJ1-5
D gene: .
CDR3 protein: CASSLRVSNQPQHF
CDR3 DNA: TGTGCCAGCAGTTTAAGAGTTAGCAATCAGCCCCAGCATTTT

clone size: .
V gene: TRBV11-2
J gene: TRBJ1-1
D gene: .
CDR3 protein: CASIQLRGKGTEAFF
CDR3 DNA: TGTGCCAGCATCCAATTACGGGGAAAGGGCACTGAAGCTTTCTTT

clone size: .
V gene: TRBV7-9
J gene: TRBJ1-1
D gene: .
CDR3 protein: CASSLVGTDTEAFF
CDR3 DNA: TGTGCCAGCAGCTTAGTGGGGACTGACACTGAAGCTTTCTTT

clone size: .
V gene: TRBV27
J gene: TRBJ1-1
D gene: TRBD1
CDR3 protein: CASRRQGAFGEAFF
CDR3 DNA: TGTGCCAGCAGACGACAGGGGGCATTTGGTGAAGCTTTCTTT

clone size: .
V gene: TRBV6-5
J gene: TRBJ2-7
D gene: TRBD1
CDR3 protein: CASRAVGQGYEQYF
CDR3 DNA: TGTGCCAGCAGAGCGGTGGGACAGGGGTACGAGCAGTACTTC

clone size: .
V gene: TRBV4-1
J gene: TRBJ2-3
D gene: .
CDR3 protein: CASSLRGAWIDTQYF
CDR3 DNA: TGCGCCAGCAGCCTTCGGGGGGCCTGGATAGATACGCAGTATTTT

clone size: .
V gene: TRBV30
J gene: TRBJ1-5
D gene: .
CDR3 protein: CAWKTRLQGPNNQPQHF
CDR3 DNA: TGTGCCTGGAAAACCCGTCTGCAGGGGCCAAACAATCAGCCCCAGCATTTT

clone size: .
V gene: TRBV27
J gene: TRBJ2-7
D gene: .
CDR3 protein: CASRSPTTGHFYEQYF
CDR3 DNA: TGTGCCAGCCGCTCGCCCACGACAGGACATTTCTACGAGCAGTACTTC

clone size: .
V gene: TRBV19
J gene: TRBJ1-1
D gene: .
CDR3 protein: CASSMSVNTEAFF
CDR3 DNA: TGTGCCAGTAGTATGTCGGTGAACACTGAAGCTTTCTTT

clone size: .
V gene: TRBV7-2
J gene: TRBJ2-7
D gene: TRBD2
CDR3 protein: CASNTQRGATYEQYF
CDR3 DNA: TGTGCCAGCAATACCCAGCGGGGGGCTACCTACGAGCAGTACTTC

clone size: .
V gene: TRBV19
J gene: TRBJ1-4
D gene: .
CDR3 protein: CASVSGGAGKEKLFF
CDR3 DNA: TGTGCCAGCGTTAGTGGGGGCGCGGGTAAAGAAAAACTGTTTTTT

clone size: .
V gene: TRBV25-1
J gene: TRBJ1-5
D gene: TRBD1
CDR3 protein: CASSNRDRCNQPQHF
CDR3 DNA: TGTGCCAGCAGTAACCGGGACAGATGCAATCAGCCCCAGCATTTT

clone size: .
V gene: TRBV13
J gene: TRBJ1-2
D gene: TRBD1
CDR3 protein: CASSSNTGGADYGYTF
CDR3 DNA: TGTGCCAGCAGCTCCAATACAGGGGGCGCGGACTATGGCTACACCTTC

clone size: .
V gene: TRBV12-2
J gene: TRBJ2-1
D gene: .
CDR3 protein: CASRLDRLAGGQIYNEQFF
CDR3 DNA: TGTGCAAGTCGCTTAGATAGGCTAGCGGGGGGTCAAATCTACAATGAGCAGTTCTTC

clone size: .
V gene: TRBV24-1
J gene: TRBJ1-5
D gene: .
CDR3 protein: CATSDLTGYGQPQHF
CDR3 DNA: TGTGCCACCAGTGATTTGACGGGATACGGTCAGCCCCAGCATTTT

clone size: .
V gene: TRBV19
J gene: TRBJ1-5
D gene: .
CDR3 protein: CASTPEARNYQPQHF
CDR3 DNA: TGTGCCAGTACCCCCGAGGCAAGAAACTATCAGCCCCAGCATTTT

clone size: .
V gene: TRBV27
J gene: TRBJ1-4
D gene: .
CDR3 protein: CASSLRGHVVEKLFF
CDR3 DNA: TGTGCCAGCAGCCTTAGGGGTCATGTGGTTGAAAAACTGTTTTTT

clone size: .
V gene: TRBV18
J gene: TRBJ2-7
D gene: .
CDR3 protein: CASSSVGGPYEQYF
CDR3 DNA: TGTGCCAGCTCCTCAGTGGGCGGGCCCTACGAGCAGTACTTC

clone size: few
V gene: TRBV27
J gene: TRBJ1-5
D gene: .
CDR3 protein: CASSLSGAVYSNQPQHF
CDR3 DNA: TGTGCCAGCAGTTTATCGGGGGCAGTTTATAGCAATCAGCCCCAGCATTTT

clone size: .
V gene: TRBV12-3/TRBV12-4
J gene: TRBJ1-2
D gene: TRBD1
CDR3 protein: CASSKDRAYGYTF
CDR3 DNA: TGTGCCAGCAGCAAGGACAGGGCCTATGGCTACACCTTC

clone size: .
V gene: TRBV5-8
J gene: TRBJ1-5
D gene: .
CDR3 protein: CASTESGRSNQPQHF
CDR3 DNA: TGTGCCAGCACCGAAAGCGGGAGGAGCAATCAGCCCCAGCATTTT

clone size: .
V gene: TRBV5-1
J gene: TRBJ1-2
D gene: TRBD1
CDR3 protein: CASSESTGKKGYTF
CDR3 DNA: TGCGCCAGCAGCGAATCGACAGGGAAAAAAGGCTACACCTTC

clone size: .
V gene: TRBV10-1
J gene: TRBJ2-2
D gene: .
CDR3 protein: CASSEGSRGNTGELFF
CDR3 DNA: TGCGCCAGCAGTGAGGGTAGCAGGGGGAACACCGGGGAGCTGTTTTTT

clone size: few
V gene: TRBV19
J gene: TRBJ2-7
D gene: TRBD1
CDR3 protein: CASSMGQGYEQYF
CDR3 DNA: TGTGCCAGTAGTATGGGACAGGGATACGAGCAGTACTTC

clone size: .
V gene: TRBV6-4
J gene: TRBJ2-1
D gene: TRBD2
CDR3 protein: CASSDSSGTTYNEQFF
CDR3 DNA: TGTGCCAGCAGTGACTCGAGCGGGACTACTTATAATGAGCAGTTCTTC

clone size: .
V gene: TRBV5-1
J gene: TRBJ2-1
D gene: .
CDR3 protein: CASSLGGQSWEQFF
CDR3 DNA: TGCGCCAGCAGCTTAGGGGGACAAAGCTGGGAGCAGTTCTTC

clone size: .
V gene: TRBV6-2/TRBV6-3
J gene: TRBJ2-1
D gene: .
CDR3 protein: CASSYRLAGNNEQFF
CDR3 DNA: TGTGCCAGCAGTTACAGGCTGGCGGGGAACAATGAGCAGTTCTTC

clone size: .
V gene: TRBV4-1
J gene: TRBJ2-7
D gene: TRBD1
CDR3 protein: CASSQEDREYF
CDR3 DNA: TGCGCCAGCAGTCAAGAGGACAGGGAATACTTC

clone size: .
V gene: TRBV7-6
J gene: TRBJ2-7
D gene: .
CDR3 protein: CASSLPGGREQYF
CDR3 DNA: TGTGCCAGCAGCCTACCGGGGGGCCGCGAGCAGTACTTC

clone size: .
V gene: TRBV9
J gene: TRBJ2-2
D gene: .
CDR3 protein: CASSVATILQTGELFF
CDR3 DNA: TGTGCCAGCAGCGTAGCGACAATTCTACAGACCGGGGAGCTGTTTTTT

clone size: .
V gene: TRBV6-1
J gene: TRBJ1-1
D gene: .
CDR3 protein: CASSESRGFAEAFF
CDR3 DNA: TGTGCCAGCAGTGAATCGAGAGGGTTTGCTGAAGCTTTCTTT

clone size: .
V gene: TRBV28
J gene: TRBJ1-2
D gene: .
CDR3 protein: CASKSTQDRMYGYTF
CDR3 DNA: TGTGCCAGCAAGTCGACTCAGGACAGAATGTATGGCTACACCTTC

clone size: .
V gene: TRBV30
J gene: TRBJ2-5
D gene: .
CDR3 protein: CAWKIPGGRQQETQYF
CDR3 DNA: TGTGCCTGGAAGATCCCTGGGGGCCGCCAACAAGAGACCCAGTACTTC

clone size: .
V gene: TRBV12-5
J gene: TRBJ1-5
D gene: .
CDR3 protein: CASAPPGNQPQHF
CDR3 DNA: TGTGCTAGTGCTCCGCCGGGCAATCAGCCCCAGCATTTT

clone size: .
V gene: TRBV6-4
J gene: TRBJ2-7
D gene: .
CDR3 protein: CASSDSIHGFYEQYF
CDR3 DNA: TGTGCCAGCAGTGACTCGATTCACGGGTTCTACGAGCAGTACTTC

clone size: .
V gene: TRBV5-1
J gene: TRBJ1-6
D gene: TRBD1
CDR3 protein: CASRSLTGGTSPLHF
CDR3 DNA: TGCGCCAGCAGATCCCTTACAGGGGGCACTTCACCCCTCCACTTT

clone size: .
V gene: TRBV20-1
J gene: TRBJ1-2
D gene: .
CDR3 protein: CSARSGYGYTF
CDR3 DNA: TGCAGTGCTAGATCCGGGTATGGCTACACCTTC

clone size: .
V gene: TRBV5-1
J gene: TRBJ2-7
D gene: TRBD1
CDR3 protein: CASSRTGASSYEQYF
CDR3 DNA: TGCGCCAGCAGCCGGACAGGCGCTAGCTCCTACGAGCAGTACTTC

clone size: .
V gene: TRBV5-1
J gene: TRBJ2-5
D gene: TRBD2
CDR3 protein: CASSLLAGGPQETQYF
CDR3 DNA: TGCGCCAGCAGCTTACTAGCGGGGGGGCCTCAAGAGACCCAGTACTTC

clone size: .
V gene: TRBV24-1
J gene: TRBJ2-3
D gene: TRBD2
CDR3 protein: CATSDPLAGGTDTQYF
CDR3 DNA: TGTGCCACCAGTGATCCCCTAGCGGGGGGCACAGATACGCAGTATTTT

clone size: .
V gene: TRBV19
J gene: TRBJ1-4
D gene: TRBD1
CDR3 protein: CASHHRTGKHEKLFF
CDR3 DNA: TGTGCCAGTCATCATCGGACAGGGAAACACGAAAAACTGTTTTTT

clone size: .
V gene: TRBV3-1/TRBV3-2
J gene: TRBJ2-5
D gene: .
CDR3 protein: CASSQDGGETQYF
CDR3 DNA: TGTGCCAGCAGCCAAGACGGCGGAGAGACCCAGTACTTC

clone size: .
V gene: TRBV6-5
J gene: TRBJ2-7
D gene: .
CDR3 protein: CASSYSAAAYSEQYF
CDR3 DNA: TGTGCCAGCAGTTACTCCGCAGCGGCCTATAGTGAGCAGTACTTC

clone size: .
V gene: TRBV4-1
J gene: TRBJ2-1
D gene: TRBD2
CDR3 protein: CASSSSGGVNNEQFF
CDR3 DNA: TGCGCCAGCAGCTCTAGCGGGGGGGTAAACAATGAGCAGTTCTTC

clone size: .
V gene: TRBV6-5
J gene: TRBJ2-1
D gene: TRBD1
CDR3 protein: CASMFRGSEQFF
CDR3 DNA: TGTGCCAGCATGTTCAGGGGGAGTGAGCAGTTCTTC